This TCR beta chain was profiled in a study of patients and donors after allogeneic stem cell transplantation. From the RT-PCR reads, TCRdb called clonotypes with MiXCR, one entry per CDR3 protein. The sample records some 90,000 distinct CDR3 sequences, about 48% being singletons. In germline, CDR1 is MNHEY, CDR2 SMNVEV (reference sequence). V lost 5 bases, J lost 0 bases, and 7 bases lay in between. This CDR3 spans 13 amino acids. Sequenced input: blood, either unsorted or a sorted T cell fraction (not recorded which). The chain carries TRBV27 and TRBJ1-1; D ambiguous. This TCR was recovered from a human donor who was either an allogeneic HSCT recipient or a stem cell or donor lymphocyte infusion donor (not recorded which). It is not recorded whose cells these are; they may come from a transplant donor. CDR3 amino acids: CASSSPMNTEAFF. The CDR3 DNA reads TGTGCCAGCAGTAGCCCCATGAACACTGAAGCTTTCTTT.